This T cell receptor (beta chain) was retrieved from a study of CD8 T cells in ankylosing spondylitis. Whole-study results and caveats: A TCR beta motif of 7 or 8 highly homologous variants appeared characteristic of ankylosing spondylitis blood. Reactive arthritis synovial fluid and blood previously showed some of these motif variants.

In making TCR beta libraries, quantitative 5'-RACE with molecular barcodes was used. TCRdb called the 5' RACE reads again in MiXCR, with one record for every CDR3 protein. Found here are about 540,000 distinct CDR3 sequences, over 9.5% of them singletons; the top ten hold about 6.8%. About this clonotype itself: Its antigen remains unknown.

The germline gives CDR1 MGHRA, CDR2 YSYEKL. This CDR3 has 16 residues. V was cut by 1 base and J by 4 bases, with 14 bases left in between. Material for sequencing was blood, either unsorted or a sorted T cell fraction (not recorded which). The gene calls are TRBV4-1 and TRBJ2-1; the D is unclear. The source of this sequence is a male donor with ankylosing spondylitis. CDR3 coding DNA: TGCGCCAGCAGCCAAGGGGAAACAGACCCTTACAATGAGCAGTTCTTC. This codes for CASSQGETDPYNEQFF.